The present entry profiles one T cell receptor beta chain with its context. The target of this receptor is not known. It has no much larger one-base neighbor in the sample; base qualities were not kept. TCRbeta CDR3 regions were amplified from genomic DNA by means of the immunoSEQ Assay, a bias-controlled multiplex PCR. Processing in the source paper ran as follows. Nucleated cell counts per sample were estimated from amplification of reference gene primers within the assay. To quantify the absolute abundance of each unique TCRbeta CDR3 rearrangement, sequence reads were collapsed and filtered. For each sample, productive Simpson clonality was calculated as the square root of Simpson's diversity index over productive rearrangements. TCRdb's version of the immuneACCESS table is confined to in-frame rearrangements and falls short of the full clone set. An unresolved V gene accounts for under half of the shortfall where checked; the remainder is of unknown origin. V and J calls and clone size are those listed in that table; D and trimming were worked out from the DNA. In all, the sample holds 190,000 or so clones, and roughly four fifths of those were seen once. In total, the top ten clones hold 7.5% to 10% of the sample.

This sample is part of a study of blood T cell repertoires in COVID-19 (TCRdb year 2020). Background on the whole study: Collaborator samples came from the United States, Italy and Spain and covered acute and convalescent phases of COVID-19. The repertoires were released in a freely available public database meant as a resource for research on the immune response to SARS-CoV-2. The sample metadata nearly always contained a de-identified subject ID, COVID-19 status, age in years and sex. Subjects who had been exposed to COVID-19, were actively infected with it, or had recovered from it provided the deeply sampled blood TCRbeta repertoires that made up the dataset. Where available, HLA class I and class II types were taken from metadata supplied by the sample provider and were not determined by assay-based typing. The prospective study material was composed of cDNA or gDNA derived from T cells, B-cell-depleted T cells, or PBMCs. Samples came from the ongoing ImmuneRACE study (first 160 participants) plus 1,254 subjects from 6 global collaborators.

The junction shows trimming of 1 base on V and 7 bases on J, plus 11 bases between the germline ends. Taken from the germline V gene, the CDR1 and CDR2 loops are SGHRS and YFSETQ. The CDR3 numbers 14 residues from cysteine through phenylalanine. Only the CDR3 DNA stays, 42 bases, in frame from base 1. Participants in the prospective study were aged roughly 18 to 95 years, lived in 20 to 25 United States geographic areas, and enrolled through a virtual design. In the prospective study, participants were assigned to cohorts based on the clinical history participants reported in a screening survey and a study questionnaire. For ImmuneRACE Cohort 3, a participant was defined as recovered based on two consecutive negative NP/OP PCR tests, clearance by a healthcare professional, or resolution of symptoms. In the prospective study, mobile phlebotomists collected whole blood, serum and a nasopharyngeal or oropharyngeal swab from each participant. Prospective study participants could optionally give additional blood draws and questionnaires over an approximately 2-month period. Before DNA extraction, blood samples from the prospective study were shipped at room temperature or frozen.

General conclusions and limits of the study: The amount of clinical and demographic metadata varied by source and participant and was provided uncurated.

The receptor was isolated from a man aged 40-49 years who had recovered from COVID-19. The sequenced sample consisted of PBMCs or T cells enriched from blood (not recorded which). Recombination connected TRBV5-1 to TRBJ2-2; 6 matching bases give a weak D call of TRBD1. The bases read TGCGCCAGCAGCTTGCCTATAGGGGGCGGGGAGCTGTTTTTT. Translated, it reads CASSLPIGGGELFF.